These T cell receptor beta chains were read from a single sample in a study of cytomegalovirus exposure and HLA in healthy donors. Sequencing used immunoSEQ multiplex PCR; TCRdb keeps in-frame clones, though not all of them. The sample includes approximately 170,000 clones, around four fifths of them seen just once. Sequencing used PBMCs. Receptors were obtained from a boy younger than 10 in good health and CMV-seronegative. Both conserved end residues are part of each CDR3. Fields, in order: J gene, clone size, V gene, D gene, CDR3 DNA, CDR3 protein. D genes are given only for firm matches. Size tells how often a clone was seen (once, few, many) or the class of an expanded clone, and some rows leave it out.

j_call: TRBJ1-2; clone_size: NA; v_call: TRBV21-1; d_call: NA; cdr3_nt: TGTGCCAGCAGCAAACTAACAGGGGGTTGGGACTATGGCCACACCTTC; cdr3_aa: CASSKLTGGWDYGHTF
j_call: TRBJ2-1; clone_size: NA; v_call: TRBV30; d_call: TRBD2; cdr3_nt: TGTGCCTGGAGTGTTACGGGGAGCGGGAGAGACAATGAGCAGTTCTTC; cdr3_aa: CAWSVTGSGRDNEQFF
j_call: TRBJ2-1; clone_size: NA; v_call: TRBV29-1; d_call: TRBD2; cdr3_nt: TGCAGCGTTGGACTTCTAGCGGGGATAAACAATGAGCAGTTCTTC; cdr3_aa: CSVGLLAGINNEQFF
j_call: TRBJ2-3; clone_size: NA; v_call: TRBV19; d_call: TRBD2; cdr3_nt: TGTGCCACTTCCCTCAGCGGGGCGGGCACAGATACGCAGTATTTT; cdr3_aa: CATSLSGAGTDTQYF
j_call: TRBJ2-1; clone_size: NA; v_call: TRBV4-3; d_call: TRBD2; cdr3_nt: TGCGCCAGCAGCCAAGAGACCGCGGGGGGCAGGGATGAGCAGTTCTTC; cdr3_aa: CASSQETAGGRDEQFF
j_call: TRBJ2-4; clone_size: NA; v_call: TRBV6-1; d_call: TRBD2; cdr3_nt: TGTGCCAGCAGTGCAGCGGGAGGGCCGGCTGACATTCAGTACTTC; cdr3_aa: CASSAAGGPADIQYF
j_call: TRBJ2-2; clone_size: NA; v_call: TRBV5-1; d_call: TRBD2; cdr3_nt: TGCGCCAGCAGATACCCTTACAGCGGGGTTAACACCGGGGAGCTGTTTTTT; cdr3_aa: CASRYPYSGVNTGELFF
j_call: TRBJ2-2; clone_size: NA; v_call: TRBV9; d_call: TRBD2; cdr3_nt: TGTGCCAGCAGCGCAAGCGGGACTCGTGACACCGGGGAGCTGTTTTTT; cdr3_aa: CASSASGTRDTGELFF
j_call: TRBJ1-2; clone_size: NA; v_call: TRBV29-1; d_call: NA; cdr3_nt: TGCAGCGTTGTAAGACAGGACGCTAACTATGGCTACACCTTC; cdr3_aa: CSVVRQDANYGYTF
j_call: TRBJ2-7; clone_size: few; v_call: TRBV2; d_call: NA; cdr3_nt: TGTGCCAGCAGCTACAGGGTTAGCTCCTACGAGCAGTACTTC; cdr3_aa: CASSYRVSSYEQYF
j_call: TRBJ2-2; clone_size: NA; v_call: TRBV5-1; d_call: NA; cdr3_nt: TGCGCCAGCACTCGGGGATCGAACACCGGGGAGCTGTTTTTT; cdr3_aa: CASTRGSNTGELFF
j_call: TRBJ2-1; clone_size: NA; v_call: TRBV6-1; d_call: TRBD2; cdr3_nt: TGTGCCAGCCGACTAGCGGGGCCGATCTACAATGAGCAGTTCTTC; cdr3_aa: CASRLAGPIYNEQFF
j_call: TRBJ1-4; clone_size: NA; v_call: TRBV9; d_call: TRBD1; cdr3_nt: TGTGCCAGCAGCGAGGGACAGGGAGCAATTGAAAAACTGTTTTTT; cdr3_aa: CASSEGQGAIEKLFF
j_call: TRBJ2-5; clone_size: NA; v_call: TRBV7-2; d_call: TRBD2; cdr3_nt: TGTGCCAGCAGCTTCTGGGGGGGGCAAGAGACCCAGTACTTC; cdr3_aa: CASSFWGGQETQYF
j_call: TRBJ2-5; clone_size: NA; v_call: TRBV9; d_call: TRBD2; cdr3_nt: TGTGCCAGCAGCGTAGGACTAGCGGGGGCCCCGTACCAAGAGACCCAGTACTTC; cdr3_aa: CASSVGLAGAPYQETQYF
j_call: TRBJ1-2; clone_size: NA; v_call: TRBV4-2; d_call: TRBD1; cdr3_nt: TGTGCCAGCAGCCAAGACCCGAGCAGGACAGGGGATCACTATGGCTACACCTTC; cdr3_aa: CASSQDPSRTGDHYGYTF
j_call: TRBJ2-4; clone_size: few; v_call: TRBV5-3; d_call: NA; cdr3_nt: TGTGCCAGAAGCTTTCAGGGATTTGGGAACATTCAGTACTTC; cdr3_aa: CARSFQGFGNIQYF
j_call: TRBJ2-5; clone_size: NA; v_call: TRBV2; d_call: TRBD2; cdr3_nt: TGTGCCAGCAGTGTCTTCGCTAGCGGGGCTAACCAAGAGACCCAGTACTTC; cdr3_aa: CASSVFASGANQETQYF
j_call: TRBJ1-1; clone_size: NA; v_call: TRBV19; d_call: NA; cdr3_nt: TGTGCCAGTAGTATATTAGCTAACACTGAAGCTTTCTTT; cdr3_aa: CASSILANTEAFF
j_call: TRBJ1-1; clone_size: NA; v_call: TRBV6-1; d_call: TRBD1; cdr3_nt: TGTGCCAGCATATCGACAGGGGTGGGAACTGAAGCTTTCTTT; cdr3_aa: CASISTGVGTEAFF
j_call: TRBJ2-1; clone_size: NA; v_call: TRBV6-4; d_call: TRBD2; cdr3_nt: TGTGCCAGCAGTGACCAAACTAGCGGGACAGAGAGCCCCCCCTACAATGAGCAGTTCTTC; cdr3_aa: CASSDQTSGTESPPYNEQFF
j_call: TRBJ2-3; clone_size: NA; v_call: TRBV14; d_call: TRBD2; cdr3_nt: TGTGCCAGCAGCCAGCGGACCTTTCGCGGGAGGGAAGATACGCAGTATTTT; cdr3_aa: CASSQRTFRGREDTQYF
j_call: TRBJ1-1; clone_size: NA; v_call: TRBV7-8; d_call: NA; cdr3_nt: TGTGCCAGCAGCCAAACAAGCCCGGGCACTGAAGCTTTCTTT; cdr3_aa: CASSQTSPGTEAFF
j_call: TRBJ1-1; clone_size: NA; v_call: TRBV5-6; d_call: NA; cdr3_nt: TGTGCCAGCAGCAGTGTATCTGGGGGGTTGAACACTGAAGCTTTCTTT; cdr3_aa: CASSSVSGGLNTEAFF
j_call: TRBJ1-2; clone_size: NA; v_call: TRBV10-3; d_call: NA; cdr3_nt: TGTGCCCCCCGAGGACAAAGCTATGGCTACACCTTC; cdr3_aa: CAPRGQSYGYTF
j_call: TRBJ1-1; clone_size: NA; v_call: TRBV29-1; d_call: NA; cdr3_nt: TGCAGCGTCTCCACAGTAATGAACACTGAAGCTTTCTTT; cdr3_aa: CSVSTVMNTEAFF
j_call: TRBJ2-5; clone_size: NA; v_call: TRBV7-2; d_call: NA; cdr3_nt: TGTGCCAGCAGCGCCATACTAGCCGCCCAAGAGACCCAGTACTTC; cdr3_aa: CASSAILAAQETQYF
j_call: TRBJ2-5; clone_size: NA; v_call: TRBV5-1; d_call: NA; cdr3_nt: TGCGCCAGCAGGAGAAGGGAGATGCAAGAGACCCAGTACTTC; cdr3_aa: CASRRREMQETQYF
j_call: TRBJ1-2; clone_size: NA; v_call: TRBV25-1; d_call: NA; cdr3_nt: TGTGCCAGCACACTCCCCAGCAGGGAGGATGGCTACACCTTC; cdr3_aa: CASTLPSREDGYTF
j_call: TRBJ2-1; clone_size: few; v_call: TRBV29-1; d_call: NA; cdr3_nt: TGCAGCGTTGGGCTAGCCAATGAGCAGTTCTTC; cdr3_aa: CSVGLANEQFF
j_call: TRBJ2-1; clone_size: NA; v_call: TRBV30; d_call: TRBD2; cdr3_nt: TGTGCCTGGAGCTCACGACTAGCCCTATGGGACAATGAGCAGTTCTTC; cdr3_aa: CAWSSRLALWDNEQFF
j_call: TRBJ2-3; clone_size: NA; v_call: TRBV2; d_call: NA; cdr3_nt: TGTGCCAGCAGTGAGGAGTTGACAGATACGCAGTATTTT; cdr3_aa: CASSEELTDTQYF
j_call: TRBJ1-1; clone_size: NA; v_call: TRBV9; d_call: NA; cdr3_nt: TGTGCCAGCAGCGTAGCCCCGGACAAAAACACTGAAGCTTTCTTT; cdr3_aa: CASSVAPDKNTEAFF
j_call: TRBJ1-4; clone_size: once; v_call: TRBV11-2; d_call: NA; cdr3_nt: TGTGCCAGCGGTGTGGCAGCAACTAATGAAAAACTGTTTTTT; cdr3_aa: CASGVAATNEKLFF
j_call: TRBJ1-1; clone_size: NA; v_call: TRBV29-1; d_call: NA; cdr3_nt: TGCAGCGTTGAGTCAAGAGTTGGGGCGTTCCGAGCTTTCTTT; cdr3_aa: CSVESRVGAFRAFF
j_call: TRBJ2-1; clone_size: few; v_call: TRBV25-1; d_call: NA; cdr3_nt: TGTGCCAGCAGTGGCGGGACTGAGCAGTTCTTC; cdr3_aa: CASSGGTEQFF
j_call: TRBJ2-7; clone_size: once; v_call: TRBV30; d_call: TRBD2; cdr3_nt: TGTGCCTGGAGGTACGGCGGGAGGGTCGAGCAGTACTTC; cdr3_aa: CAWRYGGRVEQYF
j_call: TRBJ1-1; clone_size: NA; v_call: TRBV19; d_call: TRBD1; cdr3_nt: TGTGCCAGTAGTATAGATCTTGGAGGGGGACAGGGAGGAGGCACTGAAGCTTTCTTT; cdr3_aa: CASSIDLGGGQGGGTEAFF
j_call: TRBJ1-6; clone_size: NA; v_call: TRBV6-5; d_call: TRBD1; cdr3_nt: TGTGCCAGCAGTTACTCGACAGGGCTGGGTTCACCCCTCCACTTT; cdr3_aa: CASSYSTGLGSPLHF
j_call: TRBJ2-2; clone_size: NA; v_call: TRBV2; d_call: NA; cdr3_nt: TGTGCCAGCAGTGAAGCTTTCAGGGCCCGCGGGGAGCTGTTTTTT; cdr3_aa: CASSEAFRARGELFF
j_call: TRBJ2-1; clone_size: few; v_call: TRBV7-6; d_call: NA; cdr3_nt: TGTGCCAGCAGCTTAGCGGGGGGGCTTGGTGAGCAGTTCTTC; cdr3_aa: CASSLAGGLGEQFF
j_call: TRBJ1-5; clone_size: NA; v_call: TRBV5-4; d_call: NA; cdr3_nt: TGTGCCAGCAGCTTGGGAGTTGGTCAGCCCCAGCATTTT; cdr3_aa: CASSLGVGQPQHF
j_call: TRBJ2-7; clone_size: NA; v_call: TRBV9; d_call: TRBD2; cdr3_nt: TGTGCCAGCAGCGTAGCTAGCGGGGGCGAGCAGTACTTC; cdr3_aa: CASSVASGGEQYF
j_call: TRBJ1-1; clone_size: NA; v_call: TRBV4-2; d_call: NA; cdr3_nt: TGTGCCAGCAGCCATCCGGGGTCAATGAACACTGAAGCTTTCTTT; cdr3_aa: CASSHPGSMNTEAFF
j_call: TRBJ2-3; clone_size: once; v_call: TRBV5-1; d_call: TRBD1; cdr3_nt: TGCGCCAGCAGCTTGGAAGGGACAGATACAGATACGCAGTATTTT; cdr3_aa: CASSLEGTDTDTQYF
j_call: TRBJ2-5; clone_size: few; v_call: TRBV4-1; d_call: TRBD1; cdr3_nt: TGCGCCAGCAGCCCGGGACAGGGGGAAGAGACCCAGTACTTC; cdr3_aa: CASSPGQGEETQYF